This TCR beta chain was captured by sequencing in a study of T-cell memory formation after mild COVID-19. Study-wide points: Those CD4+ clones that contracted were mainly in CM and EM (CD8+ ones in EMRA). The second-wave clones peaking on day 37 were not confirmed as SARS-CoV-2-specific.

TCRdb used MiXCR to reprocess the 5' RACE reads, holding one entry per CDR3 protein. The sample lists nearly 350,000 distinct CDR3 sequences, over 10% occurring once. The table lists this clonotype with many counts. The antigen is unknown. The TCR was taken from a man between 18 and 35 years old who had mild COVID-19 (a few samples of this study predate the infection). Cell type and time point are not known. The sequenced sample was PBMCs or a T cell subset sorted from them (not recorded which).

The DNA of the CDR3 is TGTGCCAGCAGCCTTTACGGACCCACGACAGATACGCAGTATTTT. This translates into CASSLYGPTTDTQYF. The rearrangement joins TRBV9 to TRBJ2-3; D gene ambiguous. CDR3 size: 15 residues. CDR1 is SGDLS and CDR2 is YYNGEE in the germline V gene. V was trimmed by 4 bases and J by 3 bases, leaving 15 bases between them.